This is a list of T cell receptor beta chains from one sample in a study of radiation and T cells in renal cell carcinoma. Profiling relied on immunoSEQ multiplex PCR, and the TCRdb table lists in-frame clones only, not all of them. The sample includes tens of thousands of clones, about 79% seen only once; the top ten take 5% to 7.5%. This sample comprised blood, obtained from a patient whose treatment included radiotherapy and nephrectomy. These receptors all come from a man in his 60s with renal cell carcinoma. The conserved cysteine and the conserved F or W are not part of the CDR3 here. The size entry is marked missing in some rows and otherwise reads once, few, many or a size class.

v_call: TRBV29-1; clone_size: -; j_call: TRBJ2-7; cdr3_aa: SVFSGSSYEQY
v_call: TRBV7-9; clone_size: few; j_call: TRBJ2-7; cdr3_aa: ASSHTRGPYEQY
v_call: TRBV13; clone_size: -; j_call: TRBJ2-2; cdr3_aa: ASSEPGAREGGIGELF
v_call: TRBV7-9; clone_size: -; j_call: TRBJ2-1; cdr3_aa: ASSSVAGALNEQF
v_call: TRBV2; clone_size: -; j_call: TRBJ1-3; cdr3_aa: ASTIGLGNTIY
v_call: TRBV25-1; clone_size: -; j_call: TRBJ2-7; cdr3_aa: ASRRDYTYEQY
v_call: TRBV7-2; clone_size: -; j_call: TRBJ2-2; cdr3_aa: ASSLAGGANTGELF
v_call: TRBV25-1; clone_size: -; j_call: TRBJ1-1; cdr3_aa: ASSENTEAF
v_call: TRBV7-2; clone_size: -; j_call: TRBJ1-4; cdr3_aa: ASSFDRGPEKLF
v_call: TRBV19; clone_size: -; j_call: TRBJ2-3; cdr3_aa: ASLAGASTDTQY
v_call: TRBV21-1; clone_size: -; j_call: TRBJ2-2; cdr3_aa: ASSKEAGNTGELF
v_call: TRBV29-1; clone_size: few; j_call: TRBJ1-3; cdr3_aa: SVERGNTIY
v_call: TRBV5-1; clone_size: -; j_call: TRBJ2-3; cdr3_aa: ASSWGSVTDTQY
v_call: TRBV27; clone_size: once; j_call: TRBJ2-3; cdr3_aa: ASSFPTTDTQY
v_call: TRBV5-4; clone_size: -; j_call: TRBJ1-2; cdr3_aa: ASSDGTGYGYT
v_call: TRBV6-5; clone_size: -; j_call: TRBJ1-2; cdr3_aa: ASSPSGGGSDGYT
v_call: TRBV5-1; clone_size: -; j_call: TRBJ1-3; cdr3_aa: ASSLDGAGDTIY
v_call: TRBV18; clone_size: -; j_call: TRBJ2-1; cdr3_aa: ASSPQQRSSEQF
v_call: TRBV28; clone_size: -; j_call: TRBJ2-3; cdr3_aa: ASSSLSRTTDTQY
v_call: TRBV28; clone_size: -; j_call: TRBJ2-7; cdr3_aa: ASSPGLYEQY
v_call: TRBV2; clone_size: -; j_call: TRBJ1-2; cdr3_aa: ASSVGPRFNT
v_call: TRBV10-1; clone_size: -; j_call: TRBJ2-7; cdr3_aa: ASSGTIYEQY
v_call: TRBV11-2; clone_size: -; j_call: TRBJ2-2; cdr3_aa: ASSRTSGRRTGELF